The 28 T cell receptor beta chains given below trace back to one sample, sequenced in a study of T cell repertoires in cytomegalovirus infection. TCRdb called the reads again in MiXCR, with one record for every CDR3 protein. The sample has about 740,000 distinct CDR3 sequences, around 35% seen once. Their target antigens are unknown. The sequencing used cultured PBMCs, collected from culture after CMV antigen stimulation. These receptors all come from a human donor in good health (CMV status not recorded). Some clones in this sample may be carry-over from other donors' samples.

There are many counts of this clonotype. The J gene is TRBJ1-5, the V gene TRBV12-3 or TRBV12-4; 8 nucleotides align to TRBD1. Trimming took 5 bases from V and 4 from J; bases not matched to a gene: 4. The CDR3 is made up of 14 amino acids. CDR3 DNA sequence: TGTGCCAGCAGTGACACAGGGGGGAATCAGCCCCAGCATTTT. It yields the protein CASSDTGGNQPQHF.

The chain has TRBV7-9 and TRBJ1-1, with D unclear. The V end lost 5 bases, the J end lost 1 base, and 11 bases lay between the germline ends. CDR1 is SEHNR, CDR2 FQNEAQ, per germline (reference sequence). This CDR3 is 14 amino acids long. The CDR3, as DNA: TGTGCCAGCAGCCAAAGATCCCGGAACACTGAAGCTTTCTTT. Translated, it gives CASSQRSRNTEAFF.

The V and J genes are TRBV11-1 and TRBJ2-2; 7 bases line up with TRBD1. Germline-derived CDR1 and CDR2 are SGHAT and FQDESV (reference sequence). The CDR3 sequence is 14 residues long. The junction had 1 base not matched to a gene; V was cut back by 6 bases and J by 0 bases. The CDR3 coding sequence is TGTGCCAGCAGGACAGGGTCGAACACCGGGGAGCTGTTTTTT. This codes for CASRTGSNTGELFF.

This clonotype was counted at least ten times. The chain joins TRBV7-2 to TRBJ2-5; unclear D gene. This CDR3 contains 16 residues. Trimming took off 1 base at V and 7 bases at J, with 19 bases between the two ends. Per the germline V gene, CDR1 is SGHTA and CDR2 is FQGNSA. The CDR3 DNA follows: TGTGCCAGCAGCTTAGTCTGGAGCGAATCCAAAGGGACCCAGTACTTC. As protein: CASSLVWSESKGTQYF.

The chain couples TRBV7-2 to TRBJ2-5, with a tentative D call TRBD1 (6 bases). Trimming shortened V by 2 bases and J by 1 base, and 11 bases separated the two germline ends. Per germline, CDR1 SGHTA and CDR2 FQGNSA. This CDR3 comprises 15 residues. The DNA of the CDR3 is TGTGCCAGCAGCTTAAATTCAGGGGCCCAAGAGACCCAGTACTTC. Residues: CASSLNSGAQETQYF.

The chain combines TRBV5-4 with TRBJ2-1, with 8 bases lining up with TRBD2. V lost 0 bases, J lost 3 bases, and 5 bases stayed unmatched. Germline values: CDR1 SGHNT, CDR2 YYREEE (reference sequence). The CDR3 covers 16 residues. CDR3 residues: CASSLVGSGDYNEQFF. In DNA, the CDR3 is TGTGCCAGCAGCTTGGTCGGTAGCGGGGACTACAATGAGCAGTTCTTC.

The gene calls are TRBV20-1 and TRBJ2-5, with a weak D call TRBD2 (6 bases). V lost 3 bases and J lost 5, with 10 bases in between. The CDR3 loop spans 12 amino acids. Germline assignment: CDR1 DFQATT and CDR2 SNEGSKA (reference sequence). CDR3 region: CSASGEVETQYF. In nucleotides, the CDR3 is TGCAGTGCTAGCGGGGAGGTTGAGACCCAGTACTTC.

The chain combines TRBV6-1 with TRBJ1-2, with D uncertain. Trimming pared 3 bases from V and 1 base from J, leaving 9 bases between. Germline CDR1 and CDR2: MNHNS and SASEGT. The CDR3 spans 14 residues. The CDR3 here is CASSDHNRNYGYTF. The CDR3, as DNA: TGTGCCAGCAGTGACCACAACCGTAACTATGGCTACACCTTC.

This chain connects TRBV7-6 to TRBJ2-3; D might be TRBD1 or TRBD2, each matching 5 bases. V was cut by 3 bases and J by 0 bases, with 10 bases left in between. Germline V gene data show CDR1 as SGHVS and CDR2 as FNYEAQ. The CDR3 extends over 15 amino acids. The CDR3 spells CASSFRGFSTDTQYF. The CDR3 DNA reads TGTGCCAGCAGCTTCCGGGGCTTTAGCACAGATACGCAGTATTTT. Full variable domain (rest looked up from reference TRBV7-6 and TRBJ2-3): GAGVSQSPRYKVTKRGQDVALRCDPISGHVSLYWYRQALGQGPEFLTYFNYEAQQDKSGLPNDRFSAERPEGSISTLTIQRTEQRDSAMYRCASSFRGFSTDTQYFGPGTRLTVL.

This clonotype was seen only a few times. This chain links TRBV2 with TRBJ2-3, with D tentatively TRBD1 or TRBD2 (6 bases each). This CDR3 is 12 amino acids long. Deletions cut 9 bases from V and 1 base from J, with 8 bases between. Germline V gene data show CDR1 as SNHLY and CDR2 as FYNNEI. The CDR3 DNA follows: TGTGCCAGGGGGGGCGGCACAGATACGCAGTATTTT. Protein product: CARGGGTDTQYF.

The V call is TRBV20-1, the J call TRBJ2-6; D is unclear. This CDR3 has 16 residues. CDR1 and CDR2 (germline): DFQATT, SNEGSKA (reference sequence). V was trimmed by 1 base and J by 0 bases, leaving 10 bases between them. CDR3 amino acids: CSARVRWGSGANVLTF. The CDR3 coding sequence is TGCAGTGCTAGAGTTAGGTGGGGCTCTGGGGCCAACGTCCTGACTTTC.

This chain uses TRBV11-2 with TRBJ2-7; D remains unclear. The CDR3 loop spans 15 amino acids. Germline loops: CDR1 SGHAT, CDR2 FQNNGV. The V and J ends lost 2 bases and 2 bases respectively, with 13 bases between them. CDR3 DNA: TGTGCCAGCAGCTTAATAGTGGGCACCACCTACGAGCAGTACTTC. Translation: CASSLIVGTTYEQYF.

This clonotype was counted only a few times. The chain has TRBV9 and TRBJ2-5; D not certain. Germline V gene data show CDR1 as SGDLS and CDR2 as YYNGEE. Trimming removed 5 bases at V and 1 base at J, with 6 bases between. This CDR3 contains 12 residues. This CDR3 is CASSGAQETQYF. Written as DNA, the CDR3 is TGTGCCAGCAGTGGAGCCCAAGAGACCCAGTACTTC.

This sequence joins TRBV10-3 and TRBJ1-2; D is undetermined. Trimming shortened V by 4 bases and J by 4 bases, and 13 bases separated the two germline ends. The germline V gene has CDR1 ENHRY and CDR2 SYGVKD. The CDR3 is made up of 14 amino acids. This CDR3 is CAISGGAAAYGYTF. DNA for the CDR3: TGTGCCATCAGTGGCGGTGCAGCGGCCTATGGCTACACCTTC.

The chain's CDR3 is CASSSSLGPQIETQYF. The CDR3 nucleotides read TGCGCCAGCAGCTCGAGTCTGGGACCCCAGATAGAGACCCAGTACTTC. The rearrangement uses TRBV5-1 and TRBJ2-5; D possibly uses TRBD1 or TRBD2 (5 bases each). This CDR3 is 16 amino acids long. Germline-derived CDR1 and CDR2 are SGHRS and YFSETQ. The V and J ends lost 3 bases and 4 bases respectively, with 19 bases between them.

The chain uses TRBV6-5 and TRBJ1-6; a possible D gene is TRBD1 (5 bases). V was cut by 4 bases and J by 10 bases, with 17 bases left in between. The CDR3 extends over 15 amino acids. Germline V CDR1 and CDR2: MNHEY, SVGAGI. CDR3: CASSSLDARGSPLHF. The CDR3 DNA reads TGTGCCAGCAGTTCCCTGGACGCCCGGGGGTCACCCCTCCACTTT.

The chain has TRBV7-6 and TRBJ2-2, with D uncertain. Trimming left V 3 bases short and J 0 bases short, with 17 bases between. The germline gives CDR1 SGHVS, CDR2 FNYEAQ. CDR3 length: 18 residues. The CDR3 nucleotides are TGTGCCAGCAGCTTGGAAGGACCGATAACCGCGAACACCGGGGAGCTGTTTTTT. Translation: CASSLEGPITANTGELFF. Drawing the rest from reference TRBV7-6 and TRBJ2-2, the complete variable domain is GAGVSQSPRYKVTKRGQDVALRCDPISGHVSLYWYRQALGQGPEFLTYFNYEAQQDKSGLPNDRFSAERPEGSISTLTIQRTEQRDSAMYRCASSLEGPITANTGELFFGEGSRLTVL.

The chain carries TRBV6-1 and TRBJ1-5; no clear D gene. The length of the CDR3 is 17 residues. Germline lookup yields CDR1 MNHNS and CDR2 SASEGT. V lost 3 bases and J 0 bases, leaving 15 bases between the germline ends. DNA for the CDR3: TGTGCCAGCAGTGAGCTAGGCAGAATCGATAGCAATCAGCCCCAGCATTTT. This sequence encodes CASSELGRIDSNQPQHF.

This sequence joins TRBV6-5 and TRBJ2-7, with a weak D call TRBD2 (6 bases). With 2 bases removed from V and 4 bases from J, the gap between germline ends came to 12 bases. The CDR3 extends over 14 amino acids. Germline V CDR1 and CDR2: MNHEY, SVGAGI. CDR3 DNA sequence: TGTGCCAGCAGTTACGGCTCTAGCGCTTACGAGCAGTACTTC. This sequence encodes CASSYGSSAYEQYF.

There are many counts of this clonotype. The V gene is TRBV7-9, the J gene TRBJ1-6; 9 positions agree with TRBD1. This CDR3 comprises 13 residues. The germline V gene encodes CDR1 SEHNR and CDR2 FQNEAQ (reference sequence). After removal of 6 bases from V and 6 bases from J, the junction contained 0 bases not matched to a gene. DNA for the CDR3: TGTGCCAGCAGGGACAGGGGTAATTCACCCCTCCACTTT. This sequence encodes CASRDRGNSPLHF.

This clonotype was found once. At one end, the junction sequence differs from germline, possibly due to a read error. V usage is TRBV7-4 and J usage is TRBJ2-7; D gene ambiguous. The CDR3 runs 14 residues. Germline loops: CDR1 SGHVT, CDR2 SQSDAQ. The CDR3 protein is CASSFKPSTYERYF. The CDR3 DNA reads TGTGCCAGCAGCTTCAAGCCCTCGACCTACGAGCGGTACTTC.

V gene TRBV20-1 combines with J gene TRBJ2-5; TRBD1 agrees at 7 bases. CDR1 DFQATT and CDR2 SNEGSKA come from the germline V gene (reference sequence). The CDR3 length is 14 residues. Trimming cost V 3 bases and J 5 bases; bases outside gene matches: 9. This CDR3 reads CSASPTGVVETQYF. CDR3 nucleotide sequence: TGCAGTGCTAGTCCAACAGGGGTTGTGGAGACCCAGTACTTC.

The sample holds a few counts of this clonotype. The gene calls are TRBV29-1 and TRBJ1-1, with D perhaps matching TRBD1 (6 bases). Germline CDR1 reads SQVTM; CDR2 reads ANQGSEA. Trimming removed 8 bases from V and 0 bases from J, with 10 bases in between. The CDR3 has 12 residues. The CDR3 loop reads CSSGDMNTEAFF. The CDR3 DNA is TGCAGCTCCGGGGACATGAACACTGAAGCTTTCTTT.

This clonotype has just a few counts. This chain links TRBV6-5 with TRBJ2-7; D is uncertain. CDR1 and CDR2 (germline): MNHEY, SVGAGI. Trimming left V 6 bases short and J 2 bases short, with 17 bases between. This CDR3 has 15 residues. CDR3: CASSLIARNPYEQYF. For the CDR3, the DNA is TGTGCCAGCAGCCTAATCGCCCGGAATCCCTACGAGCAGTACTTC.

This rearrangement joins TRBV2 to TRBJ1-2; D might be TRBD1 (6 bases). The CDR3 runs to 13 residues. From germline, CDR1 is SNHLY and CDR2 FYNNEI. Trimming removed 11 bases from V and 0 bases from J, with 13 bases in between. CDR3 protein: CAGRGGSNYGYTF. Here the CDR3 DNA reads TGTGCCGGACGAGGGGGTTCTAACTATGGCTACACCTTC.

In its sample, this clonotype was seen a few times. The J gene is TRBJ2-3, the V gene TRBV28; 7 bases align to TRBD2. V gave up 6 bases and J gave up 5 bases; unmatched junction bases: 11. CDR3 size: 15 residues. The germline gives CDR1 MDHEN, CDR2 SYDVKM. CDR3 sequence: CASRGTREGLDTQYF. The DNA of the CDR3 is TGTGCCAGCAGAGGCACTAGGGAGGGGTTAGATACGCAGTATTTT.

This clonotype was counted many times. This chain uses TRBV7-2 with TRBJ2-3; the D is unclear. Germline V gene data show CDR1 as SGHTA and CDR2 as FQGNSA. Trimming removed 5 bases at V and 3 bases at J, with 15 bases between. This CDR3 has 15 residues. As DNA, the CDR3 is TGTGCCAGCAGCGAATGGGGTCCGGAAACAGATACGCAGTATTTT. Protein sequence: CASSEWGPETDTQYF.

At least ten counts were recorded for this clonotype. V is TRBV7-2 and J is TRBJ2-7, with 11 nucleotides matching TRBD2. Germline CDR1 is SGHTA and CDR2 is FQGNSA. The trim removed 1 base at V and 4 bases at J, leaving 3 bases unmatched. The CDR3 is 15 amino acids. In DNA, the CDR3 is TGTGCCAGCAGCTTAGTAGCGGGGGGGCTTTACGAGCAGTACTTC. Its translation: CASSLVAGGLYEQYF.